This T cell receptor (beta chain) was captured by sequencing in a study of cytomegalovirus exposure and HLA in healthy donors. Whole-study context: In terms of ancestry, the Caucasian-associated cluster contained more than 65% of the 398 genotyped donors. Study-level results: Later work showed greater clonal expansion in HLA-associated TCR beta chains than in equally common others.

PCR involved 60 Vbeta and 13 Jbeta primers. Assay: immunoSEQ multiplex PCR; the TCRdb copy retains only in-frame clones and omits some. This sample has approximately 260,000 clones, with about nine tenths found just once. The V end was cut by 8 bases, the J end by 3 bases, with 14 bases between. The CDR3 sequence is 12 residues long. CDR1 is GTSNPN and CDR2 is SVGIG in the germline V gene (reference sequence). Points on this clone: Its antigen is still unknown.

The sample taken for sequencing was PBMCs. This TCR came from a girl aged 2 to 9 in good health and CMV-seronegative. V gene TRBV30 combines with J gene TRBJ2-7, with unresolved D. CDR3 protein: CAVGRIDYEQYF. CDR3 nucleotide sequence: TGTGCCGTGGGCCGTATAGACTACGAGCAGTACTTC.